This T cell receptor (beta chain) came from a study of cytomegalovirus exposure and HLA in healthy donors. The study, taken as a whole, reports: Altogether, 170 or so TCR beta chains were recorded as cytomegalovirus-associated.

Primers included in the PCR were 60 Vbeta and 13 Jbeta primers. Assay: immunoSEQ multiplex PCR; the TCRdb copy retains only in-frame clones and omits some. The sample lists some 120,000 clones; about 78% were seen once. Concerning this clone itself: Its antigen is not known.

Germline V lookup: CDR1 MGHRA, CDR2 YSYEKL. V shed 0 bases and J shed 4 bases, with 3 bases lying between them. The CDR3 extends over 12 amino acids. This TCR came from a female donor in good health and CMV-seronegative. The V call is TRBV4-1, the J call TRBJ1-1, with D unclear. Input material: PBMCs. Here the CDR3 DNA reads TGCGCCAGCAGCCAAGACGGCACTGAAGCTTTCTTT. It translates to CASSQDGTEAFF.